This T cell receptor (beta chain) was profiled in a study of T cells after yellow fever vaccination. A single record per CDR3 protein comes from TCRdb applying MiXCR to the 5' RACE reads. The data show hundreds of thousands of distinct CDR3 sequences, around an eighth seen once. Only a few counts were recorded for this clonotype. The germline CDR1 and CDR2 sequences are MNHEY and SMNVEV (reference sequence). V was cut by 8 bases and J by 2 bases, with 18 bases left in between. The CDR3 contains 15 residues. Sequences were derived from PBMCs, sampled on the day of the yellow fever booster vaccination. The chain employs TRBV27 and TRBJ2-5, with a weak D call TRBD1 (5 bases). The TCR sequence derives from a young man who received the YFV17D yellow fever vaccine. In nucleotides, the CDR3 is TGTGCCAGCTCCCCTGGAACGACAGAGCAAGAGACCCAGTACTTC. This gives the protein CASSPGTTEQETQYF.